These 12 T cell receptor beta chains share one sample of origin, sequenced in a study of shared clonotypes between healthy human individuals. This table comes from immunoSEQ multiplex PCR, and its TCRdb copy is limited to in-frame clones, with some not included. The sample lists fewer than 2.5 million clones; approximately 93% were seen once. Sequenced material: naive CD4+ T cells from PBMCs. The subset was: CD45RA+ positively selected. These receptors all come from a man aged 18 to 29 in good health. Some clones in this sample may be carry-over from other donors' samples.

CDR3 amino acids: CASSLARFYNEQFF. CDR3 in DNA: TGTGCCAGCAGCTTAGCCCGATTTTACAATGAGCAGTTCTTC. The rearrangement uses TRBV7-8 and TRBJ2-1; D is unclear. Germline CDR1 reads SGHVS; CDR2 reads FQNEAQ. The CDR3 totals 14 residues. V lost 0 bases to trimming and J lost 4 bases, with 7 bases between them.

The chain combines TRBV2 with TRBJ2-5; a weak D match, TRBD2 (6 bases). Trimming shortened V by 6 bases and J by 9 bases, and 17 bases separated the two germline ends. Germline lookup yields CDR1 SNHLY and CDR2 FYNNEI. The CDR3 consists of 13 residues. The CDR3 is CASRPRDFQAQYF. The CDR3 region has the DNA TGTGCCAGCAGGCCCCGGGACTTTCAAGCCCAGTACTTC.

This clone was recorded a few times. The chain carries TRBV7-8 and TRBJ1-1; a possible D gene is TRBD1 (6 bases). The V and J ends lost 4 bases and 3 bases respectively, with 6 bases between them. This CDR3 region has 12 residues. The germline gives CDR1 SGHVS, CDR2 FQNEAQ. The CDR3 spells CASSYRDTEAFF. The CDR3, as DNA: TGTGCCAGCAGCTACAGGGACACTGAAGCTTTCTTT.

The rearrangement links TRBV28 to TRBJ1-4, with a possible D match to TRBD1 (5 bases). Trimming removed 5 bases from V and 12 bases from J, with 16 bases in between. The CDR3 is 13 amino acids. Germline CDR1 reads MDHEN; CDR2 reads SYDVKM. The CDR3 sequence: CASSIAERGELFF. The CDR3 DNA reads as TGTGCCAGCAGTATTGCCGAGCGGGGGGAACTGTTTTTT. Supplemented by reference TRBV28 and TRBJ1-4, the full variable domain reads DVKVTQSSRYLVKRTGEKVFLECVQDMDHENMFWYRQDPGLGLRLIYFSYDVKMKEKGDIPEGYSVSREKKERFSLILESASTNQTSMYLCASSIAERGELFFGSGTQLSVL.

This sequence joins TRBV4-2 and TRBJ2-1; 7 bases fit TRBD2. J lost 4 bases, V lost 2 bases, and 11 bases had no gene match. Germline V gives CDR1 LGHNA, CDR2 YNFKEQ. CDR3 length equals 17 residues. The CDR3 region is CASSQRVGGGTYNEQFF. In nucleotides, the CDR3 is TGTGCCAGCAGCCAAAGGGTTGGCGGGGGTACATACAATGAGCAGTTCTTC.

V usage is TRBV14 and J usage is TRBJ2-2; TRBD1 might be the D (6 bases). V was pared by 4 bases and J by 4 bases, with 7 bases between. The germline CDR1 and CDR2 sequences are SGHDN and FVKESK. The CDR3 runs 13 residues. The CDR3 DNA reads as TGTGCCAGCAGCCGACAGGTCACCGGGGAGCTGTTTTTT. Encoded protein: CASSRQVTGELFF. The variable domain in full, completed from reference TRBV14 and TRBJ2-2, reads EAGVTQFPSHSVIEKGQTVTLRCDPISGHDNLYWYRRVMGKEIKFLLHFVKESKQDESGMPNNRFLAERTGGTYSTLKVQPAELEDSGVYFCASSRQVTGELFFGEGSRLTVL.

The V gene is TRBV4-1, the J gene TRBJ2-4, with TRBD1 identical over 10 bases. The CDR3 consists of 17 residues. The germline V gene has CDR1 MGHRA and CDR2 YSYEKL. Germline trimming cut 3 bases from V and 7 bases from J; bases unmatched to any gene: 12. CDR3 residues: CASSQIVGQGVVNIQYF. The CDR3 coding sequence is TGCGCCAGCAGCCAGATCGTCGGACAGGGGGTAGTGAACATTCAGTACTTC.

The rearrangement uses TRBV7-9 and TRBJ2-3; TRBD2 matches at 13 bases. Trimming cost V 5 bases and J 3 bases; bases outside gene matches: 8. The germline V gene encodes CDR1 SEHNR and CDR2 FQNEAQ (reference sequence). The CDR3 sequence is 17 residues long. As DNA, the CDR3 is TGTGCCAGCAGCCGCGGGACTAGCGGGAATCCGACAGATACGCAGTATTTT. Amino acid sequence: CASSRGTSGNPTDTQYF.

CDR3 in amino acids: CASSPIVQGIGNTEAFF. DNA for the CDR3: TGTGCCAGCTCACCGATCGTACAGGGGATTGGGAACACTGAAGCTTTCTTT. The rearrangement links TRBV18 to TRBJ1-1, with 7 positions matching TRBD1. The ends lost 3 bases at V and 1 base at J; junction bases unmatched: 11. The CDR3 runs to 17 residues. Germline values: CDR1 KGHSH, CDR2 LQKENI.

The V call is TRBV5-1, the J call TRBJ2-1; 8 positions agree with TRBD2. In germline, CDR1 is SGHRS, CDR2 YFSETQ. Trimming cost V 4 bases and J 8 bases; bases outside gene matches: 8. The CDR3 totals 14 residues. The CDR3 loop reads CASSTDGLAYEQFF. DNA of the CDR3: TGCGCCAGCAGCACCGATGGACTAGCCTATGAGCAGTTCTTC.

The V and J genes are TRBV5-4 and TRBJ2-1; D may be TRBD2 (6 bases). The CDR3 sequence is 16 residues long. Germline V gene lookup returns CDR1 SGHNT and CDR2 YYREEE (reference sequence). Trimming cost V 6 bases and J 7 bases, with 23 bases left between them. The CDR3 nucleotides read TGTGCCAGCAACCCGGGGAATAGCGGTCGTGGTAATGAGCAGTTCTTC. Translated, it gives CASNPGNSGRGNEQFF.

This chain connects TRBV5-4 to TRBJ2-7, with 7 bases fitting TRBD2. The V segment lost 3 bases and the J segment 5 bases; nucleotides outside the gene matches: 11. Per the germline V gene, CDR1 is SGHNT and CDR2 is YYREEE (reference sequence). The length of the CDR3 is 15 residues. As DNA, the CDR3 is TGTGCCAGCAGCTCCCGGGACGGGGGGTTCCACGAGCAGTACTTC. Translated, it gives CASSSRDGGFHEQYF.